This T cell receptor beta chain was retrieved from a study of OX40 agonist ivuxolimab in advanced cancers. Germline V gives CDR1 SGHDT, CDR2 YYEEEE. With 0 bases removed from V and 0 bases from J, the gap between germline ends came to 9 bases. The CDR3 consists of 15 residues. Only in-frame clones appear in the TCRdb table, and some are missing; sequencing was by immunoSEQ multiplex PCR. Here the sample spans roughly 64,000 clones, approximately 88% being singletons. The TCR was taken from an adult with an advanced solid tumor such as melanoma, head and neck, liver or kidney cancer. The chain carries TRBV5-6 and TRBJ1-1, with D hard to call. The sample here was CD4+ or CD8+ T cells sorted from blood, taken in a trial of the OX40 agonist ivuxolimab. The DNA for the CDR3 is TGTGCCAGCAGCTTGGCGGTCAGACTGAACACTGAAGCTTTCTTT. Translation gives CASSLAVRLNTEAFF.